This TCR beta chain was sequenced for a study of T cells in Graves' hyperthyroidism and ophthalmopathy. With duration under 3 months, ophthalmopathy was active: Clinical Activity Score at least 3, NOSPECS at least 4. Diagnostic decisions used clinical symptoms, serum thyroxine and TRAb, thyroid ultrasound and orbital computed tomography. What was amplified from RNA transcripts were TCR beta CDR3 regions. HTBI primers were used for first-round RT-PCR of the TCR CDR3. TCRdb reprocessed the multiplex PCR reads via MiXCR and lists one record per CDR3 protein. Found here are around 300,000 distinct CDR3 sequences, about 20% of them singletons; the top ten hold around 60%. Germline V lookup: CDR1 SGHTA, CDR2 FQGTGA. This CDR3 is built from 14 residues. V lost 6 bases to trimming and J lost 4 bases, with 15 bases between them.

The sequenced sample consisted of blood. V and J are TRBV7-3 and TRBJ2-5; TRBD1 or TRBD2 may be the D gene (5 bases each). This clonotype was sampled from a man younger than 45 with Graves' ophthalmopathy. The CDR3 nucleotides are TGTGCCAGCAGTTGGGGCTGGAGGTTAGAGACCCAGTACTTC. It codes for CASSWGWRLETQYF.